Following are 25 T cell receptor beta chains from one sample sequenced in a study of spatial heterogeneity in lung cancer. The time point: sample taken at primary tumor resection. Extraction of whole RNA from tumor, nontumor lung or frozen PBMC preceded unsorted sequencing. TCRdb ran MiXCR on the 5' RACE reads and lists one entry per CDR3 protein. The sample comprises some 87,000 distinct CDR3 sequences, roughly 10% of which are singletons, and roughly 7.2% rests with the top ten. This specimen consisted of PBMCs, obtained at surgery. These receptors were obtained from a male donor with early-stage non-small cell lung cancer.

This clonotype was observed a few times. This chain joins TRBV5-5 and TRBJ1-1; 11 bases agree with TRBD1. Losses at the gene ends were 2 bases for V and 5 bases for J; bases not matched to a gene: 5. The CDR3 extends over 15 amino acids. Germline CDR1 is SGHKS and CDR2 is YYEKEE (reference sequence). The CDR3 sequence is CASSFGTGGRTEAFF. DNA of the CDR3: TGTGCCAGCAGCTTCGGGACAGGGGGAAGGACTGAAGCTTTCTTT.

This sequence joins TRBV7-6 and TRBJ2-2; no clear D. This CDR3 region has 17 residues. Germline values: CDR1 SGHVS, CDR2 FNYEAQ. Trimming took 1 base from V and 0 from J, leaving 12 bases between them. The CDR3 DNA reads TGTGCCAGCAGCTTAGGCAATGATCGCCCGAACACCGGGGAGCTGTTTTTT. Its translation: CASSLGNDRPNTGELFF.

This clonotype appeared a few times. V is TRBV5-1 and J is TRBJ2-1, with 9 bases that match TRBD1. V shed 5 bases, J shed 5 bases, and the junction held 11 bases outside the gene matches. CDR1 and CDR2 (germline): SGHRS, YFSETQ. The CDR3 covers 16 residues. In DNA form, the CDR3 reads TGCGCCAGCAGACCCGGGACAGGGATTGGTGACAATGAGCAGTTCTTC. Its translation is CASRPGTGIGDNEQFF.

This clonotype was seen a handful of times. This rearrangement joins TRBV7-9 to TRBJ1-5; 7 bases line up with TRBD1. Germline V gene sequence: CDR1 SEHNR, CDR2 FQNEAQ (reference sequence). There are 15 residues in the CDR3. After removal of 2 bases from V and 0 bases from J, the junction contained 1 base not matched to a gene. The CDR3 region is CASSLTGASNQPQHF. The CDR3 DNA follows: TGTGCCAGCAGCTTAACAGGGGCTAGCAATCAGCCCCAGCATTTT. The full variable domain, completed using reference TRBV7-9 and TRBJ1-5, is DTGVSQNPRHKITKRGQNVTFRCDPISEHNRLYWYRQTLGQGPEFLTYFQNEAQLEKSRLLSDRFSAERPKGSFSTLEIQRTEQGDSAMYLCASSLTGASNQPQHFGDGTRLSIL.

This clonotype was counted at least ten times. This chain joins TRBV6-4 and TRBJ2-7, with 10 positions matching TRBD1. The germline CDR1 and CDR2 sequences are MRHNA and SNTAGT. V shed 5 bases, J shed 5 bases, and the junction held 9 bases outside the gene matches. The CDR3 loop spans 15 amino acids. The CDR3 reads CASSQPGQGPHEQYF. CDR3 nucleotide sequence: TGTGCCAGCAGTCAACCGGGACAGGGGCCCCACGAGCAGTACTTC.

This clonotype was seen many times. CDR3 sequence (DNA): TGCAGTGCTAGGGGGACGACAGGGAATAATTCACCCCTCCACTTT. Its protein product is CSARGTTGNNSPLHF. This rearrangement joins TRBV20-1 to TRBJ1-6, with 7 bases identical to TRBD1. This CDR3 spans 15 amino acids. V shed 3 bases, J shed 5 bases, and the junction held 7 bases outside the gene matches. Germline lookup yields CDR1 DFQATT and CDR2 SNEGSKA (reference sequence).

This clonotype was counted a few times. J is TRBJ2-1 and V is TRBV10-3; D is uncertain. V lost 8 bases to trimming and J lost 7 bases, with 9 bases between them. Germline V lookup: CDR1 ENHRY, CDR2 SYGVKD. This CDR3 is 11 amino acids long. The CDR3 region is CAISPENEQFF. DNA of the CDR3: TGTGCCATCTCCCCTGAGAATGAGCAGTTCTTC.

This clonotype came up a few times. The chain links TRBV2 to TRBJ1-5; TRBD1 aligns across 8 bases. This CDR3 comprises 17 residues. CDR1 SNHLY and CDR2 FYNNEI come from the germline V gene. The ends lost 4 bases at V and 3 bases at J; junction bases unmatched: 11. Here the CDR3 DNA reads TGTGCCAGCAGTGGGGGGACGGACAGGGCGAACAATCAGCCCCAGCATTTT. Amino acid sequence: CASSGGTDRANNQPQHF.

The V gene is TRBV20-1, the J gene TRBJ2-2, with TRBD2 as a possible D gene (6 bases). Trimming took off 1 base at V and 4 bases at J, with 10 bases between the two ends. CDR1 is DFQATT and CDR2 is SNEGSKA in the germline V gene (reference sequence). The CDR3 has 14 amino acids. The CDR3 DNA follows: TGCAGTGCTAGAGGGGGAGGTCGCACCGGGGAGCTGTTTTTT. Translation: CSARGGGRTGELFF.

This clonotype occurred a few times. V gene TRBV10-3 combines with J gene TRBJ1-2; 7 bases map to TRBD1. The ends lost 5 bases at V and 7 bases at J; junction bases unmatched: 13. This CDR3 has 15 amino acids. Germline CDR1 and CDR2: ENHRY and SYGVKD. CDR3 in amino acids: CAISPDTRQGPGYTF. The CDR3 DNA follows: TGTGCCATCAGTCCAGATACTAGACAGGGTCCTGGCTACACCTTC.

This clonotype has a count of ten or more. The CDR3 reads CATIISRVPNEKLFF. The CDR3 bases are TGTGCCACCATTATCTCCCGGGTCCCGAATGAAAAACTGTTTTTT. This chain connects TRBV24-1 to TRBJ1-4; the D is unclear. Germline V gene sequence: CDR1 KGHDR, CDR2 SFDVKD. The germline V and J ends were trimmed by 8 bases and 5 bases, with 17 bases remaining between them. The CDR3 is made up of 15 amino acids.

CDR3 DNA: TGCAGCGTTGAAACACTCGGACTGAACACTGAAGCTTTCTTT. It is translated as CSVETLGLNTEAFF. The chain is built from TRBV29-1 and TRBJ1-1, with no clear D. Germline V gene data show CDR1 as SQVTM and CDR2 as ANQGSEA. This CDR3 spans 14 amino acids. V lost 2 bases and J 0 bases, leaving 10 bases between the germline ends.

The table lists this clonotype with many counts. V gene TRBV20-1 combines with J gene TRBJ2-7; D is possibly TRBD1 (5 bases). V was trimmed by 2 bases and J by 5 bases, leaving 10 bases between them. This CDR3 has 12 residues. Germline V gene sequence: CDR1 DFQATT, CDR2 SNEGSKA (reference sequence). The CDR3 DNA reads as TGCAGTGCTAGACCAGGGTACCACGAGCAGTACTTC. This gives the protein CSARPGYHEQYF.

This clonotype was seen repeatedly, ten times or more. The chain links TRBV19 to TRBJ2-1; TRBD1 is a possible D gene (5 bases). The CDR3 totals 14 residues. Germline V lookup: CDR1 LNHDA, CDR2 SQIVND (reference sequence). V dropped 5 bases and J dropped 3 bases, with 11 bases sitting between them. The CDR3 DNA is TGTGCCAGTAGTTGGGCAGGGAACTACAATGAGCAGTTCTTC. This sequence encodes CASSWAGNYNEQFF.

This sequence joins TRBV9 and TRBJ2-1; TRBD1 agrees at 7 bases. The CDR3 extends over 15 amino acids. V dropped 6 bases and J dropped 4; count of bases not matched to a gene: 10. Germline loops: CDR1 SGDLS, CDR2 YYNGEE. In DNA form, the CDR3 reads TGTGCCAGCACTCGGACAGGTTCCCCGTACAATGAGCAGTTCTTC. Translating gives CASTRTGSPYNEQFF.

The chain recombines TRBV7-3 with TRBJ1-1; D is ambiguous. The CDR3 is 16 residues long. CDR1 is SGHTA and CDR2 is FQGTGA in the germline V gene. V lost 3 bases, J lost 7 bases, and 21 bases lay in between. The DNA of the CDR3 is TGTGCCAGCAGCTTGCAACCCGAGGAGGAAAATAGTGAAGCTTTCTTT. Amino acids: CASSLQPEEENSEAFF.

The gene calls are TRBV5-1 and TRBJ2-5; D perhaps matches TRBD2 (6 bases). The CDR3 length is 16 residues. Trimming left V 0 bases short and J 4 bases short, with 16 bases between. Germline values: CDR1 SGHRS, CDR2 YFSETQ. The CDR3 DNA sequence: TGCGCCAGCAGCTTGGCCGTGATCGGGAGTGGAGAGACCCAGTACTTC. Its translation: CASSLAVIGSGETQYF.

This clonotype was picked up a small number of times. J is TRBJ2-3 and V is TRBV2, with a weak D call TRBD1 (6 bases). The V end was cut by 3 bases, the J end by 2 bases, with 9 bases between. The CDR3 consists of 14 residues. The germline V gene encodes CDR1 SNHLY and CDR2 FYNNEI. The CDR3 coding sequence is TGTGCCAGCAGTGACCAGGGGTTCACAGATACGCAGTATTTT. Its protein product is CASSDQGFTDTQYF.

Many counts were recorded for this clonotype. This sequence joins TRBV24-1 and TRBJ2-3; TRBD1 or TRBD2 may be the D gene (5 bases each). Germline-derived CDR1 and CDR2 are KGHDR and SFDVKD. This CDR3 is built from 16 residues. V was shortened by 0 bases and J by 4 bases, with 13 bases between the two germline ends. In nucleotides, the CDR3 is TGTGCCACCAGTGATTTGGGGGGTCCCTCCCCAGATACGCAGTATTTT. Translation: CATSDLGGPSPDTQYF.

In its sample, this clonotype was seen many times. The gene calls are TRBV10-3 and TRBJ2-5; 7 bases align to TRBD2. J gave up 1 base and V 1 base, and 0 bases lay outside the gene matches. The CDR3 extends over 14 amino acids. CDR1 and CDR2 (germline): ENHRY, SYGVKD. CDR3 protein: CAISEWGGQETQYF. Written as DNA, the CDR3 is TGTGCCATCAGTGAGTGGGGGGGCCAAGAGACCCAGTACTTC.

This clonotype was found many times. The chain carries TRBV6-2 or TRBV6-3 and TRBJ2-1; a weak D match, TRBD2 (5 bases). Germline lookup yields CDR1 MNHEY and CDR2 SVGEGT. V dropped 0 bases and J dropped 6 bases, with 15 bases sitting between them. This CDR3 spans 16 amino acids. The CDR3 nucleotides read TGTGCCAGCAGTTACTCGAGGACTGTCCAATCCAATGAGCAGTTCTTC. It codes for CASSYSRTVQSNEQFF.

This clonotype was found a few times. The rearrangement joins TRBV15 to TRBJ2-7, with D possibly TRBD2 on 6 matching bases. The germline V gene has CDR1 LNHNV and CDR2 YYDKDF (reference sequence). The V and J ends lost 2 bases and 4 bases respectively, with 6 bases between them. The length of the CDR3 is 12 residues. Written as DNA, the CDR3 is TGTGCCACCAGCAGACGGGGGTACGAGCAGTACTTC. Amino acid sequence: CATSRRGYEQYF.

This clonotype was counted ten times or more. The gene calls are TRBV2 and TRBJ2-7; either TRBD1 or TRBD2 may fit D (5 bases each). The CDR3 covers 14 residues. Germline CDR1 is SNHLY and CDR2 is FYNNEI. V lost 4 bases to trimming and J lost 3 bases, with 13 bases between them. The CDR3 DNA sequence: TGTGCCAGCAGTGCCCGGGGCAGATTCTACGAGCAGTACTTC. Residues: CASSARGRFYEQYF.

This chain uses TRBV5-6 with TRBJ2-7, with 8 bases that match TRBD1. Germline CDR1 SGHDT, CDR2 YYEEEE. V trimming: 3 bases; J trimming: 3 bases; junction bases outside the gene matches: 8. The CDR3 consists of 15 residues. The CDR3 protein is CASSSGQGLFYEQYF. The CDR3, as DNA: TGTGCCAGCAGCTCTGGACAGGGATTATTCTACGAGCAGTACTTC.

The V and J genes are TRBV28 and TRBJ2-1; D gene unclear. Per germline, CDR1 MDHEN and CDR2 SYDVKM. Trimming took 9 bases from V and 6 from J, leaving 21 bases between them. This CDR3 region has 15 residues. The CDR3 reads CASISPAIKSNEQFF. DNA of the CDR3: TGTGCCAGTATCTCACCCGCCATAAAGTCCAATGAGCAGTTCTTC.